This T cell receptor (beta chain) was captured in a study of CD8 T cells in Susac syndrome. RNA amounts of roughly 0.45 to 1 ug underwent reverse transcription with random hexamers. An immunoSEQ multiplex PCR amplified TCR beta CDR3 over 54 Vbeta and 13 Jbeta. TCRdb re-called the immunoSEQ multiplex PCR reads with MiXCR, one entry per CDR3 protein. The data contain 150,000 to 200,000 distinct CDR3 sequences, 90% to 96% of them seen just once; the ten biggest clones take up about 0.093%. The study sequenced TCR beta in blood CD8+ and CD4+ T cells. The patients who served as multiple sclerosis controls were treatment-naive and had stable or active relapsing-remitting disease that fulfilled the revised McDonald criteria. TEMRA cells were enriched by FACS, while CD8+ and CD4+ T cells were obtained through a negative isolation that was performed magnetically. Source material: CD4+ T cells from PBMCs. The sequence came from a human donor with multiple sclerosis.

The CDR3 loop reads CATSRDLTSGESDTQYF. The CDR3 DNA is TGTGCCACCAGCAGAGATCTGACTAGCGGGGAATCAGATACGCAGTATTTT. The chain joins TRBV15 to TRBJ2-3, with 11 bases that match TRBD2. Trimming at V came to 0 bases and at J to 4 bases, leaving 6 bases not matched to a gene. Germline V lookup: CDR1 LNHNV, CDR2 YYDKDF (reference sequence). This CDR3 is built from 17 residues.